The rows below give T cell receptor beta chains drawn from one sample of a study of liver allograft versus peripheral blood T cells. TCRdb reprocessed the reads via MiXCR and lists one record per CDR3 protein. The sample lists around 360 distinct CDR3 sequences, under 30% occurring once. The source is a human patient who had a liver transplant. Among the T cells, some may be from the graft donor. The CDR3 runs from the conserved cysteine through the conserved F or W. Fields, in order: CDR3 protein, CDR3 DNA, V gene, clone size, D gene, J gene. The D gene is left open where the match is weak. Only part of the rows carry a size: once, few, many, or a class if the clone is expanded.

CASSPYGGSTDTQYF | TGTGCCAGCAGCCCCTACGGGGGGAGCACAGATACGCAGTATTTT | TRBV27 | medium-sized | TRBD2 | TRBJ2-3
CASSPGQVYYNEQFF | TGTGCCAGCAGCCCGGGACAGGTGTACTACAATGAGCAGTTCTTC | TRBV27 | large | TRBD1 | TRBJ2-1
CASSYSRTGELFF | TGTGCCAGCAGTTACTCGCGCACCGGGGAGCTGTTTTTT | TRBV6-5 | - | - | TRBJ2-2
CSVLSRVSGGLTEAFF | TGCAGCGTCCTCAGTCGCGTTTCGGGGGGCCTCACTGAAGCTTTCTTT | TRBV29-1 | - | - | TRBJ1-1
CASSSMVGHNTEAFF | TGTGCCAGCAGCTCAATGGTAGGTCACAACACTGAAGCTTTCTTT | TRBV7-9 | medium-sized | - | TRBJ1-1
CASSSTRTSGGDTQYF | TGTGCCAGCAGCTCCACTCGGACCAGCGGGGGAGATACGCAGTATTTT | TRBV7-2 | large | TRBD2 | TRBJ2-3
CSAWTSGYTYEQYF | TGCAGTGCTTGGACTAGCGGTTATACCTACGAGCAGTACTTC | TRBV20-1 | medium-sized | TRBD2 | TRBJ2-7
CASRNIGGGTYNEQFF | TGTGCCAGCAGGAATATTGGGGGTGGCACCTACAATGAGCAGTTCTTC | TRBV12-3/TRBV12-4 | - | - | TRBJ2-1
CASNDGTAISGNTIYF | TGTGCCAGCAATGACGGGACGGCGATCTCTGGAAACACCATATATTTT | TRBV6-5 | large | - | TRBJ1-3
CAWSVWDRGSGANVLTF | TGTGCCTGGAGTGTATGGGACAGGGGCTCTGGGGCCAACGTCCTGACTTTC | TRBV30 | large | TRBD1 | TRBJ2-6
CASSPFDGYNSPLHF | TGTGCCAGCAGCCCGTTCGACGGCTATAATTCACCCCTCCACTTT | TRBV9 | many | - | TRBJ1-6
CAWTLLAGGPKSTGELFF | TGTGCCTGGACCTTACTAGCGGGAGGGCCTAAAAGCACCGGGGAGCTGTTTTTT | TRBV30 | medium-sized | TRBD2 | TRBJ2-2
CAAWTFAEAFF | TGTGCCGCCTGGACCTTTGCTGAAGCTTTCTTT | TRBV27 | large | - | TRBJ1-1
CASSVDGNLYEQYF | TGTGCCAGCAGTGTGGACGGAAACCTCTACGAGCAGTACTTC | TRBV27 | - | - | TRBJ2-7
CSARVQGPNQPQHF | TGCAGTGCCCGTGTACAGGGTCCGAATCAGCCCCAGCATTTT | TRBV20-1 | many | - | TRBJ1-5
CASSPYGGQSVHF | TGTGCCAGCAGTCCCTACGGAGGGCAATCCGTCCACTTT | TRBV6-2/TRBV6-3 | large | - | TRBJ1-6
CSAIGAQETQYF | TGCAGTGCCATCGGGGCACAAGAGACCCAGTACTTC | TRBV20-1 | - | - | TRBJ2-5
CASSSAWGNTEAFF | TGTGCCAGCAGTTCTGCCTGGGGGAACACTGAAGCTTTCTTT | TRBV6-5 | - | - | TRBJ1-1
CASEAGDRGRGYTF | TGTGCCAGTGAAGCGGGGGACAGGGGAAGGGGCTACACCTTC | TRBV6-1 | - | TRBD1 | TRBJ1-2
CAWSADSGASQPQHF | TGTGCCTGGAGCGCCGATTCAGGGGCAAGCCAGCCCCAGCATTTT | TRBV30 | - | - | TRBJ1-5
CASRFGTSGETNTGELFF | TGTGCCAGCAGATTTGGGACTAGCGGAGAGACGAACACCGGGGAGCTGTTTTTT | TRBV5-6 | large | TRBD2 | TRBJ2-2
CASSVTEAFF | TGTGCCAGCAGTGTCACTGAAGCTTTCTTT | TRBV6-1 | hyperexpanded | - | TRBJ1-1
CATSRDSGGWGTDTQYF | TGTGCCACCAGCAGAGATTCGGGGGGTTGGGGCACAGATACGCAGTATTTT | TRBV15 | large | TRBD2 | TRBJ2-3
CASSLSGNNEQFF | TGTGCCAGCAGTTTAAGCGGAAACAATGAGCAGTTCTTC | TRBV12-3/TRBV12-4 | many | - | TRBJ2-1
CASRIGTGGTGELFF | TGTGCCAGCAGGATTGGGACAGGGGGTACCGGGGAGCTGTTTTTT | TRBV6-1 | many | TRBD1 | TRBJ2-2
CATPGVGLSPYEQYF | TGTGCCACACCCGGCGTGGGGCTTTCCCCCTACGAGCAGTACTTC | TRBV6-5 | few | - | TRBJ2-7
CASGRTGNEYTF | TGTGCCAGCGGACGGACAGGGAACGAGTACACCTTC | TRBV6-2/TRBV6-3 | - | TRBD1 | TRBJ1-2